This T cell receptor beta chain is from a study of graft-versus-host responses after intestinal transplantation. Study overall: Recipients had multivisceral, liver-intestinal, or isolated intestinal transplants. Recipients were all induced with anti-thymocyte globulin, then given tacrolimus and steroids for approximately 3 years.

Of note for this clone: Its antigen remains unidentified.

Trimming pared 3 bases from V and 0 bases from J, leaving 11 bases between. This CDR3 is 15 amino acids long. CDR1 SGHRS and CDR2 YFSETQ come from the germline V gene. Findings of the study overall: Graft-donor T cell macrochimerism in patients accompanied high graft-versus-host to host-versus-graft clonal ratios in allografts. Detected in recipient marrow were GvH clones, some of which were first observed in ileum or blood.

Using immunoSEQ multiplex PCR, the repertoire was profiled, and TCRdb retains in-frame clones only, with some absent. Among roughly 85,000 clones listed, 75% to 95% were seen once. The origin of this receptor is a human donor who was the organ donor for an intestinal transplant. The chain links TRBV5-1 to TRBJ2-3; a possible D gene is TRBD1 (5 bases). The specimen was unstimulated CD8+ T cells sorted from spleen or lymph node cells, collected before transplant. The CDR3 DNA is TGCGCCAGCAGCTGGGGCGGAGCTAGCACAGATACGCAGTATTTT. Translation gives CASSWGGASTDTQYF.